The 25 T cell receptor beta chains in this list originate from one sample, sequenced in a study of Ad26.COV2.S vaccination and SARS-CoV-2 variants. The assay was immunoSEQ multiplex PCR, and TCRdb's table has in-frame clones only and misses some. The data hold roughly 300,000 clones, with around 90% observed a single time. Treatment indicated: 15 to 20 received Ad26.COV2.S at low or high dose, single or two shots; about 5 received placebo; per-sample allocation not given. Day 63 after the first vaccine or placebo injection was the time point for sampling. Sample: peripheral blood, taken in a trial of Ad26.COV2.S vaccine versus placebo. The receptors stem from a person between 18 and 60 years old who received the Ad26.COV2.S COVID-19 vaccine or a placebo.

The chain employs TRBV9 and TRBJ2-3; 8 bases align to TRBD1. The germline CDR1 and CDR2 sequences are SGDLS and YYNGEE. The CDR3 covers 13 residues. Losses at the gene ends were 7 bases for V and 6 bases for J; bases not matched to a gene: 7. CDR3 sequence: CASSPDRADTQYF. CDR3 bases: TGTGCCAGCTCACCGGACAGGGCGGATACGCAGTATTTT.

This chain links TRBV28 with TRBJ1-2; TRBD1 agrees at 7 bases. J was trimmed by 4 bases and V by 2 bases; bases with no gene match: 4. CDR1 and CDR2 from the germline V gene are MDHEN and SYDVKM. This CDR3 comprises 14 residues. CDR3 in DNA: TGTGCCAGCAGTTTAACCGGGACAGTCTATGGCTACACCTTC. Protein sequence: CASSLTGTVYGYTF.

Worth noting for this clone: A much larger clone is a single base away; this may be a read error. The chain has TRBV7-3 and TRBJ1-1; D unclear. Trimming took 2 bases from V and 0 from J, leaving 4 bases between them. The germline V gene has CDR1 SGHTA and CDR2 FQGTGA. The CDR3 loop spans 13 amino acids. The CDR3 DNA sequence: TGTGCCAGCAGCTTACTTATGAACACTGAAGCTTTCTTT. Residues: CASSLLMNTEAFF.

This chain uses TRBV7-9 with TRBJ2-1, with D maybe TRBD1 (6 bases). The CDR3 is 14 residues long. Germline CDR1 reads SEHNR; CDR2 reads FQNEAQ (reference sequence). Trimming removed 2 bases from V and 7 bases from J, with 12 bases in between. CDR3 loop: CASSLTAGVNEQFF. The CDR3 DNA reads TGTGCCAGCAGCTTAACCGCAGGGGTTAATGAGCAGTTCTTC.

V is TRBV15 and J is TRBJ1-4; no definite D call. Trimming took 6 bases from V and 5 from J, leaving 19 bases between them. CDR3 length: 16 amino acids. Looked up from germline, CDR1 is LNHNV and CDR2 is YYDKDF (reference sequence). CDR3 sequence (DNA): TGTGCCACCAGTACCACCGACGCCCTCGAGAATGAAAAACTGTTTTTT. As protein: CATSTTDALENEKLFF.

This clone appeared a single time. This chain links TRBV7-8 with TRBJ2-7; D unresolved. The V gene's germline CDR1 is SGHVS and CDR2 FQNEAQ. The CDR3 covers 18 residues. Trimming took 1 base from V and 3 from J, leaving 22 bases between them. The CDR3 reads CASSLGSWTASTLYEQYF. In DNA, the CDR3 is TGTGCCAGCAGCTTAGGCTCTTGGACCGCCTCGACACTCTACGAGCAGTACTTC.

The V call is TRBV4-2, the J call TRBJ1-5; D gene uncertain. Trimming removed 0 bases at V and 0 bases at J, with 9 bases between. The CDR3 is 16 residues long. The germline CDR1 and CDR2 sequences are LGHNA and YNFKEQ. CDR3 nucleotides: TGTGCCAGCAGCCAAGAAGTCGGCTATAGCAATCAGCCCCAGCATTTT. This codes for CASSQEVGYSNQPQHF.

This clone turned up a few times. The J gene is TRBJ1-2, the V gene TRBV5-1, with 9 nucleotides matching TRBD1. V shed 3 bases and J 8 bases; nucleotides not matched to a gene: 11. CDR1 and CDR2 from the germline V gene are SGHRS and YFSETQ. The CDR3 is 15 residues long. CDR3 sequence: CASSSGQGGTGGYTF. CDR3 sequence (DNA): TGCGCCAGCAGCTCGGGACAGGGAGGGACTGGAGGCTACACCTTC.

CDR3 loop: CASSVLGNTEAFF. Written as DNA, the CDR3 is TGTGCCAGCAGTGTCCTGGGGAACACTGAAGCTTTCTTT. The chain combines TRBV12-3 or TRBV12-4 with TRBJ1-1; D unresolved. The V end was cut by 5 bases, the J end by 1 base, with 8 bases between. The CDR3 has 13 residues.

The gene calls are TRBV9 and TRBJ1-5, with D tentatively TRBD1 (6 bases). Trimming left V 4 bases short and J 0 bases short, with 11 bases between. Germline V lookup: CDR1 SGDLS, CDR2 YYNGEE. This CDR3 spans 15 amino acids. The CDR3 loop is CASSPTGISNQPQHF. DNA for the CDR3: TGTGCCAGCAGCCCTACAGGGATTAGCAATCAGCCCCAGCATTTT.

V gene TRBV5-1 combines with J gene TRBJ2-1, with TRBD1 identical over 8 bases. Germline trimming cut 1 base from V and 7 bases from J; bases unmatched to any gene: 1. Germline V gives CDR1 SGHRS, CDR2 YFSETQ. There are 13 residues in the CDR3. CDR3 sequence: CASSLTGGNEQFF. The CDR3 bases are TGCGCCAGCAGCTTGACAGGGGGGAATGAGCAGTTCTTC.

The table lists this clone with a count of one. An end of the junction differs from the germline gene, which may be a read error. The rearrangement joins TRBV9 to TRBJ2-5, with D possibly called TRBD1 or TRBD2 (5 bases each). This CDR3 region has 13 residues. CDR1 is SGDLS, CDR2 YYNGEE, per germline. In DNA, the CDR3 is TGTGCCAGCAGCTCGGGACGGCAAGGGACCCAGTACTTC. It yields the protein CASSSGRQGTQYF.

This chain links TRBV7-9 with TRBJ1-2; unclear D gene. V dropped 5 bases and J dropped 2 bases, with 6 bases sitting between them. The CDR3 has 12 residues. Germline lookup yields CDR1 SEHNR and CDR2 FQNEAQ (reference sequence). CDR3 protein: CASSNSNYGYTF. In nucleotides, the CDR3 is TGTGCCAGCAGCAATAGCAACTATGGCTACACCTTC.

V is TRBV2 and J is TRBJ2-7, with D uncertain. The germline gives CDR1 SNHLY, CDR2 FYNNEI. V was trimmed by 2 bases and J by 5 bases, leaving 1 base between them. The CDR3 spans 10 residues. CDR3 nucleotides: TGTGCCAGCAGTGAAAACGAGCAGTACTTC. This translates into CASSENEQYF. Full variable domain (remainder filled in from reference TRBV2 and TRBJ2-7): EPEVTQTPSHQVTQMGQEVILRCVPISNHLYFYWYRQILGQKVEFLVSFYNNEISEKSEIFDDQFSVERPDGSNFTLKIRSTKLEDSAMYFCASSENEQYFGPGTRLTVT.

V usage is TRBV3-1 (or the pseudogene TRBV3-2) and J usage is TRBJ2-1; D unclear. V gave up 0 bases and J gave up 6 bases, with 12 bases separating them. CDR1 and CDR2 (germline): LGHDT, YNNKEL (reference sequence). The CDR3 contains 15 residues. The CDR3 sequence is CASSQDASQINEQFF. The CDR3 nucleotides are TGTGCCAGCAGCCAAGATGCCTCCCAGATCAATGAGCAGTTCTTC.

The chain uses TRBV5-1 and TRBJ1-4, with D possibly being TRBD1 (5 bases). The V gene lost 0 bases and the J gene lost 5 bases, with 8 bases spanning the gap. CDR1 is SGHRS and CDR2 is YFSETQ in the germline V gene. CDR3 length: 14 residues. The CDR3 sequence is CASSLGQPNEKLFF. The CDR3 DNA follows: TGCGCCAGCAGCTTGGGACAGCCGAATGAAAAACTGTTTTTT.

The chain links TRBV29-1 to TRBJ2-7, with D possibly being TRBD1 (6 bases). Germline-derived CDR1 and CDR2 are SQVTM and ANQGSEA. The CDR3 length is 11 residues. The CDR3 DNA reads TGCGCGATTGGACAGACCTACGAGCAGTACTTC. Translated, it gives CAIGQTYEQYF.

The V gene is TRBV30, the J gene TRBJ1-5; D is unresolved. Germline CDR1 and CDR2: GTSNPN and SVGIG (reference sequence). V was clipped by 0 bases and J by 9 bases, with 9 bases between them. The CDR3 totals 12 residues. The DNA for the CDR3 is TGTGCCTGGAGTGTACTGATGGGGCCCCAGCATTTT. Protein sequence: CAWSVLMGPQHF.

The V and J genes are TRBV28 and TRBJ1-4, with D unclear. The CDR3 covers 12 residues. From germline, CDR1 is MDHEN and CDR2 SYDVKM. V lost 7 bases, J lost 10 bases, and 13 bases lay in between. The CDR3 is CASNLGLGKLFF. CDR3 bases: TGTGCCAGCAACTTAGGGTTGGGAAAACTGTTTTTT.

This clone was found once. V usage is TRBV4-2 and J usage is TRBJ1-4; tentatively, D is TRBD1 (6 bases). Trimming removed 3 bases at V and 7 bases at J, with 18 bases between. This CDR3 has 16 amino acids. Looked up from germline, CDR1 is LGHNA and CDR2 is YNFKEQ. The CDR3 spells CASSHLTGQITEKLFF. CDR3 sequence (DNA): TGTGCCAGCAGCCACCTAACAGGGCAGATTACTGAAAAACTGTTTTTT.

V gene TRBV7-3 combines with J gene TRBJ2-2; 7 bases are a match to TRBD1. Trimming cost V 0 bases and J 3 bases; bases outside gene matches: 7. The germline CDR1 and CDR2 sequences are SGHTA and FQGTGA. The CDR3 covers 17 residues. The CDR3 sequence: CASSLTLRQGDTGELFF. CDR3 bases: TGTGCCAGCAGCTTAACGCTAAGACAGGGCGACACCGGGGAGCTGTTTTTT.

The chain uses TRBV20-1 and TRBJ1-1, with D hard to call. The CDR3 is 11 amino acids. V was cut by 2 bases and J by 3 bases, with 4 bases left in between. Looked up from germline, CDR1 is DFQATT and CDR2 is SNEGSKA (reference sequence). CDR3 in DNA: TGCAGTGCTAGATTGGACACTGAAGCTTTCTTT. Amino acids: CSARLDTEAFF.

The V call is TRBV9, the J call TRBJ2-3; TRBD1 matches at 7 bases. Trimming removed 3 bases from V and 4 bases from J; junction bases left unmatched: 5. The CDR3 runs 14 residues. The germline gives CDR1 SGDLS, CDR2 YYNGEE. CDR3 DNA sequence: TGTGCCAGCAGCGAACAGGGGTACCCAGATACGCAGTATTTT. This gives the protein CASSEQGYPDTQYF.

This rearrangement joins TRBV18 to TRBJ1-1, with a weak D call TRBD1 (5 bases). V was cut by 1 base and J by 3 bases, with 15 bases left in between. CDR3 length equals 16 residues. In germline, CDR1 is KGHSH, CDR2 LQKENI. The CDR3 nucleotides read TGTGCCAGCTCACCACGAGGCGGAGGGGTTCACACTGAAGCTTTCTTT. Residues: CASSPRGGGVHTEAFF.

This clone was recorded once. The V and J genes are TRBV7-9 and TRBJ2-7; no clear D. V shed 5 bases and J shed 3 bases, with 8 bases lying between them. Germline CDR1 SEHNR, CDR2 FQNEAQ (reference sequence). This CDR3 is built from 12 residues. CDR3 sequence reads: CASSPDFYEQYF. In DNA form, the CDR3 reads TGTGCCAGCAGCCCCGACTTCTACGAGCAGTACTTC.